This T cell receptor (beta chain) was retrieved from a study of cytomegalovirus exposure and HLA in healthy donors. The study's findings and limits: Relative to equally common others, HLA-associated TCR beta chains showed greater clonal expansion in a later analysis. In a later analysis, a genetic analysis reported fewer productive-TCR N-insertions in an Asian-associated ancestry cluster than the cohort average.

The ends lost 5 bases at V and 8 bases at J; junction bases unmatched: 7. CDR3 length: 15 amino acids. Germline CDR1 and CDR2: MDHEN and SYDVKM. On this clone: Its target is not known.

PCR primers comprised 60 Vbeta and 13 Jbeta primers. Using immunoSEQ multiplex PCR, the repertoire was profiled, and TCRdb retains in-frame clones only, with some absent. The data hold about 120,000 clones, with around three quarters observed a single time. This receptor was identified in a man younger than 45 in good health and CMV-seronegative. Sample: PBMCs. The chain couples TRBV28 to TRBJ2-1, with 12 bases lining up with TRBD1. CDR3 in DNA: TGTGCCAGCAGTGCCCCCGGGACAGGGGGCCATGAGCAGTTCTTC. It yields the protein CASSAPGTGGHEQFF. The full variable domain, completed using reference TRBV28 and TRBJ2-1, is DVKVTQSSRYLVKRTGEKVFLECVQDMDHENMFWYRQDPGLGLRLIYFSYDVKMKEKGDIPEGYSVSREKKERFSLILESASTNQTSMYLCASSAPGTGGHEQFFGPGTRLTVL.